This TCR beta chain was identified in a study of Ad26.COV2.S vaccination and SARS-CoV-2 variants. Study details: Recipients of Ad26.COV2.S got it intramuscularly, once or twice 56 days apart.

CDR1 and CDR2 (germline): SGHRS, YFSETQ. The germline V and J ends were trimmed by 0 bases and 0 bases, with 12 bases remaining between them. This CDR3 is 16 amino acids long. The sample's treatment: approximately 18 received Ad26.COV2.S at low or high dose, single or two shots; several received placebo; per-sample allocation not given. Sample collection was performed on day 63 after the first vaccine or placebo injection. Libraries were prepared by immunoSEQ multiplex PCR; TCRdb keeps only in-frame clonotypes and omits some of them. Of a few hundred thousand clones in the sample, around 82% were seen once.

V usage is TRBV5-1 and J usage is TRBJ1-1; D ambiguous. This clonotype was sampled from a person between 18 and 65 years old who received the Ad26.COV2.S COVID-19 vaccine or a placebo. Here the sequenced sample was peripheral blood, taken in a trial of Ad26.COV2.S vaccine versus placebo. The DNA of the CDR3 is TGCGCCAGCAGCTTGGCCGGGTACTTCATGAACACTGAAGCTTTCTTT. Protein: CASSLAGYFMNTEAFF.